A selection of T cell receptor beta chains follows, all from one sample in a study of a mutant IDH1 vaccine in newly diagnosed glioma. Their antigens are not known. Profiling relied on immunoSEQ multiplex PCR, and the TCRdb table lists in-frame clones only, not all of them. Of 50,000 or so clones in the sample, 90% to 95% were seen once. This specimen consisted of PBMCs, obtained from a glioma patient whose treatment included an IDH1 peptide vaccine. The receptors come from a middle-aged man with glioma. Both conserved end residues are part of each CDR3. A D gene is named only where the DNA matches it firmly. Expanded clones are given a class, and other clones once, few, many or no size at all.

clone_size d_call j_call v_call cdr3_aa cdr3_nt
- TRBD2 TRBJ2-1 TRBV19 CASRRLAGGQYNEQFF TGTGCCAGTAGGAGACTAGCGGGGGGGCAATACAATGAGCAGTTCTTC
- - TRBJ2-2 TRBV5-1 CASSWWEHVGAGELFF TGCGCCAGCAGCTGGTGGGAGCACGTTGGCGCCGGGGAGCTGTTTTTT
- TRBD1 TRBJ2-7 TRBV9 CASSVGNRGAYEQYF TGTGCCAGCAGCGTAGGTAACAGGGGAGCATACGAGCAGTACTTC
- - TRBJ2-2 TRBV6-5 CASSPRAGELFF TGTGCCAGCAGTCCCCGAGCCGGGGAGCTGTTTTTT
- TRBD1 TRBJ1-5 TRBV5-1 CASSSTGASNQPQHF TGCGCCAGCAGCTCTACAGGGGCTAGCAATCAGCCCCAGCATTTT
- - TRBJ2-2 TRBV18 CASSPLETGELFF TGTGCCAGCTCACCGTTGGAGACCGGGGAGCTGTTTTTT
- TRBD1 TRBJ1-5 TRBV30 CAWSRRQGDGGNQPQHF TGTGCCTGGAGCCGCCGACAGGGGGATGGGGGCAATCAGCCCCAGCATTTT
- TRBD1 TRBJ1-5 TRBV5-1 CASSPDRGGQPQHF TGCGCCAGCAGCCCGGACAGGGGCGGTCAGCCCCAGCATTTT
- - TRBJ2-1 TRBV4-1 CASSSADTSYNEQFF TGCGCCAGCAGCTCCGCGGATACTTCCTACAATGAGCAGTTCTTC
few TRBD1 TRBJ1-2 TRBV10-2 CASSPVAGQGDYGYTF TGCGCCAGCAGCCCTGTAGCTGGACAGGGAGACTATGGCTACACCTTC
- TRBD1 TRBJ1-5 TRBV10-3 CAIPGQGWGSAQHF TGTGCCATCCCGGGACAGGGGTGGGGATCGGCCCAGCATTTT
- TRBD1 TRBJ2-7 TRBV27 CASSLSYVHGTGRNYEQYF TGTGCCAGCAGTTTATCGTACGTACACGGGACAGGGAGAAACTACGAGCAGTACTTC
few - TRBJ1-1 TRBV6-5 CASRFRNPNTEAFF TGTGCCAGCAGATTCAGGAACCCGAACACTGAAGCTTTCTTT
once - TRBJ1-4 TRBV5-4 CASSPEGTNEKLFF TGTGCCAGCAGCCCGGAGGGGACTAATGAAAAACTGTTTTTT
once TRBD2 TRBJ2-7 TRBV9 CASSGSIERGSYEQYF TGTGCCAGCAGCGGGAGCATCGAGCGGGGCTCCTACGAGCAGTACTTC
- - TRBJ2-2 TRBV19 CASMRTLNTGELFF TGTGCCAGTATGAGGACACTGAACACCGGGGAGCTGTTTTTT
- - TRBJ2-1 TRBV27 CASSSGSSYNEQFF TGTGCCAGCAGTTCGGGGTCCTCCTACAATGAGCAGTTCTTC
- - TRBJ2-7 TRBV14 CASSQARSRTEQYF TGTGCCAGCAGCCAAGCCCGGAGCAGAACCGAGCAGTACTTC
- TRBD1 TRBJ2-7 TRBV18 CASSPGTGGFEQYF TGTGCCAGCTCACCTGGGACAGGGGGGTTCGAGCAGTACTTC
- - TRBJ1-5 TRBV7-9 CASSFWSGQVINQPQHF TGTGCCAGCAGCTTTTGGTCGGGGCAGGTGATAAATCAGCCCCAGCATTTT
- - TRBJ1-1 TRBV29-1 CSVVDGTEAFF TGCAGCGTTGTGGACGGCACTGAAGCTTTCTTT
- - TRBJ2-1 TRBV5-1 CASSLRLSGYNSEQFF TGCGCCAGCAGCTTGAGATTATCAGGGTATAACAGTGAGCAGTTCTTC
- - TRBJ2-1 TRBV5-1 CASSLEGRGEQFF TGCGCCAGCAGCTTGGAGGGGCGAGGTGAGCAGTTCTTC
- - TRBJ2-7 TRBV9 CASSVGSASRYEQYF TGTGCCAGCAGCGTAGGTTCGGCCAGTAGGTACGAGCAGTACTTC
- TRBD2 TRBJ2-1 TRBV7-3 CASSPSGSSYNEQFF TGTGCCAGCAGCCCTAGCGGGAGCTCCTACAATGAGCAGTTCTTC
- - TRBJ1-1 TRBV6-1 CATISRNTEAFF TGTGCCACGATATCGAGGAACACTGAAGCTTTCTTT
- TRBD1 TRBJ1-6 TRBV7-8 CASSSGQGHSPLHF TGTGCCAGCAGCTCCGGACAGGGACATTCACCCCTCCACTTT
- TRBD2 TRBJ2-7 TRBV28 CASSSGTSHYEQYF TGTGCCAGCAGTTCCGGGACTAGTCACTACGAGCAGTACTTC
- - TRBJ2-5 TRBV7-2 CASSQNPGETQYF TGTGCCAGCAGCCAAAATCCAGGGGAGACCCAGTACTTC
- - TRBJ2-7 TRBV6-5 CASSRTEGGEQYF TGTGCCAGCAGTCGGACCGAAGGGGGCGAGCAGTACTTC
few - TRBJ2-3 TRBV6-4 CASSDSDTDTQYF TGTGCCAGCAGTGACTCGGACACAGATACGCAGTATTTT
- - TRBJ2-1 TRBV19 CASSIARGINNEQFF TGTGCCAGTAGTATAGCCAGAGGGATCAACAATGAGCAGTTCTTC
- - TRBJ1-4 TRBV19 CASSNDRRGEKLFF TGTGCCAGTAGTAACGACCGGAGGGGTGAAAAACTGTTTTTT
- TRBD1 TRBJ2-1 TRBV13 CASSLTQQGAVLYEQFF TGTGCCAGCAGCTTAACCCAGCAGGGGGCCGTACTCTATGAGCAGTTCTTC
- TRBD2 TRBJ2-7 TRBV5-1 CASTPGLADSYEQYF TGCGCCAGCACCCCGGGACTAGCGGACTCCTACGAGCAGTACTTC
once - TRBJ2-5 TRBV9 CASSRQGRRETQYF TGTGCCAGCAGCCGGCAGGGGCGTAGGGAGACCCAGTACTTC
- TRBD1 TRBJ1-3 TRBV5-1 CASSLAGTATSGNTIYF TGCGCCAGCAGCTTGGCCGGGACAGCCACCTCTGGAAACACCATATATTTT
- - TRBJ2-1 TRBV27 CASSKVGNEQFF TGTGCCAGCAGCAAGGTTGGGAATGAGCAGTTCTTC
- TRBD2 TRBJ2-1 TRBV28 CASSIAGGDREQFF TGTGCCAGCAGTATAGCGGGGGGAGACCGGGAGCAGTTCTTC
- - TRBJ2-5 TRBV27 CASKDRSLSYQETQYF TGTGCCAGCAAAGACAGATCTCTTTCTTACCAAGAGACCCAGTACTTC
- - TRBJ2-7 TRBV25-1 CASRGTLYEQYF TGTGCCAGCAGGGGCACCCTCTACGAGCAGTACTTC
- - TRBJ2-7 TRBV15 CATSMTRAQGYEQYF TGTGCCACCAGCATGACCCGGGCCCAAGGTTACGAGCAGTACTTC
- - TRBJ2-7 TRBV7-9 CASSQAQGLRYEQYF TGTGCCAGCAGCCAAGCACAGGGACTCAGGTACGAGCAGTACTTC
- TRBD2 TRBJ2-6 TRBV2 CARKLAGLGGANVLTF TGTGCCAGAAAACTAGCGGGGCTTGGAGGGGCCAACGTCCTGACTTTC
once TRBD2 TRBJ2-1 TRBV25-1 CAIEPAGGSSYNEQFF TGTGCCATCGAGCCGGCCGGGGGGAGCTCCTACAATGAGCAGTTCTTC
- TRBD1 TRBJ1-1 TRBV6-5 CASSLRGRNTEAFF TGTGCCAGCAGCCTCAGGGGGAGGAACACTGAAGCTTTCTTT
once - TRBJ2-5 TRBV7-9 CASSSPTTAYQETQYF TGTGCCAGCAGCTCGCCGACGACGGCGTACCAAGAGACCCAGTACTTC
- - TRBJ2-5 TRBV5-8 CASSGVRETQYF TGTGCCAGCAGCGGGGTCCGAGAGACCCAGTACTTC
- - TRBJ1-3 TRBV5-6 CASSRGEHSGNTIYF TGTGCCAGCAGTCGGGGGGAACATTCCGGAAACACCATATATTTT
- TRBD1 TRBJ1-2 TRBV19 CATRRTGDYGYTF TGTGCCACCCGCCGGACAGGGGACTATGGCTACACCTTC